Presented here are 29 T cell receptor beta chains from one specimen sequenced in a study of blood T cell repertoires in COVID-19. Profiled with immunoSEQ multiplex PCR; TCRdb holds only in-frame clones, not every one. The table has approximately 120,000 clones, about 80% seen once. Sequencing was carried out using peripheral blood. All receptors come from a woman aged 45-60 years with acute or convalescent COVID-19.

The chain links TRBV4-1 to TRBJ2-3, with 8 bases fitting TRBD2. Germline V lookup: CDR1 MGHRA, CDR2 YSYEKL. With 1 base clipped from V and 6 bases from J, the junction kept 12 bases outside the gene matches. CDR3 length: 17 amino acids. CDR3: CASSQVLGAGVQDTQYF. The DNA for the CDR3 is TGCGCCAGCAGCCAAGTTCTCGGAGCGGGGGTACAGGATACGCAGTATTTT.

This clone has just a few counts. The rearrangement uses TRBV19 and TRBJ1-5; 7 bases fit TRBD1. This CDR3 comprises 16 residues. The J segment lost 6 bases and the V segment lost 3 bases, leaving 11 bases of the junction unmatched. Looked up from germline, CDR1 is LNHDA and CDR2 is SQIVND (reference sequence). CDR3 loop: CASSIMRGRGSQPQHF. For the CDR3, the DNA is TGTGCCAGTAGTATTATGAGGGGGCGCGGCTCTCAGCCCCAGCATTTT.

The chain joins TRBV5-6 to TRBJ2-5; D call uncertain. The CDR3 runs to 15 residues. The V gene's germline CDR1 is SGHDT and CDR2 YYEEEE. The V gene lost 3 bases and the J gene lost 0 bases, with 12 bases spanning the gap. The DNA for the CDR3 is TGTGCCAGCAGCTCTATAGGAGTCAACCAAGAGACCCAGTACTTC. This sequence encodes CASSSIGVNQETQYF.

J is TRBJ1-2 and V is TRBV6-2 or TRBV6-3; unclear D gene. The CDR3 covers 12 residues. The germline V gene encodes CDR1 MNHEY and CDR2 SVGEGT. Trimming shortened V by 5 bases and J by 1 base, and 5 bases separated the two germline ends. The CDR3 is CASSLNNYGYTF. The CDR3 nucleotides are TGTGCCAGCAGTCTTAATAACTATGGCTACACCTTC.

CDR3 sequence reads: CASSSPGQGDYGYTF. CDR3 in DNA: TGTGCCAGCAGTTCGCCGGGACAGGGGGACTATGGCTACACCTTC. The chain joins TRBV6-5 to TRBJ1-2; 11 nucleotides agree with TRBD1. The CDR3 loop spans 15 amino acids. CDR1 and CDR2 from the germline V gene are MNHEY and SVGAGI. V dropped 4 bases and J dropped 3; count of bases not matched to a gene: 4.

The CDR3 loop reads CASNEPGSWGQEQYF. CDR3 DNA: TGTGCCAGCAACGAGCCGGGATCCTGGGGTCAGGAGCAGTACTTC. This chain joins TRBV5-6 and TRBJ2-7, with a possible D match to TRBD2 (5 bases). With 6 bases removed from V and 7 bases from J, the gap between germline ends came to 23 bases. Germline CDR1 SGHDT, CDR2 YYEEEE. CDR3 size: 15 residues.

The rearrangement links TRBV5-5 to TRBJ1-3; 10 bases line up with TRBD1. Per germline, CDR1 SGHKS and CDR2 YYEKEE (reference sequence). V shed 0 bases, J shed 0 bases, and the junction held 0 bases outside the gene matches. This CDR3 region has 16 residues. CDR3 sequence: CASSLGQGASGNTIYF. DNA of the CDR3: TGTGCCAGCAGCTTGGGACAGGGGGCCTCTGGAAACACCATATATTTT.

V is TRBV7-8 and J is TRBJ2-4, with D possibly being TRBD1 (6 bases). This CDR3 is 13 amino acids long. Between the trimmed V and J ends, which lost 5 bases and 6 bases, there was a span of 11 bases. Germline V gene lookup returns CDR1 SGHVS and CDR2 FQNEAQ. This CDR3 reads CASSLLQGNIQYF. The CDR3 coding sequence is TGTGCCAGCAGCCTCTTACAGGGAAACATTCAGTACTTC. Using reference TRBV7-8 and TRBJ2-4 for the parts outside the CDR3, the full variable domain is GAGVSQSPRYKVAKRGQDVALRCDPISGHVSLFWYQQALGQGPEFLTYFQNEAQLDKSGLPSDRFFAERPEGSVSTLKIQRTQQEDSAVYLCASSLLQGNIQYFGAGTRLSVL.

The chain employs TRBV30 and TRBJ1-5, with TRBD1 matching over 8 bases. CDR1 is GTSNPN and CDR2 is SVGIG in the germline V gene (reference sequence). The CDR3 has 18 amino acids. The ends lost 1 base at V and 0 bases at J; junction bases unmatched: 11. CDR3 sequence reads: CAWSAAFAGGNSNQPQHF. CDR3 nucleotide sequence: TGTGCCTGGAGTGCGGCCTTCGCAGGGGGCAATAGCAATCAGCCCCAGCATTTT.

The chain joins TRBV6-5 to TRBJ2-1; the match to TRBD2 covers 12 bases. The ends lost 8 bases at V and 2 bases at J; junction bases unmatched: 1. Germline V gene sequence: CDR1 MNHEY, CDR2 SVGAGI. This CDR3 has 14 amino acids. Here the CDR3 reads CASGLAGTYNEQFF. CDR3 DNA sequence: TGTGCCAGCGGACTAGCGGGGACCTACAATGAGCAGTTCTTC.

J is TRBJ1-1 and V is TRBV5-6; D remains ambiguous. This CDR3 comprises 13 residues. Germline V CDR1 and CDR2: SGHDT, YYEEEE. The V end was cut by 4 bases, the J end by 9 bases, with 16 bases between. The CDR3 reads CASSVGLNVKAFF. CDR3 bases: TGTGCCAGCAGCGTAGGACTAAACGTAAAAGCTTTCTTT.

This chain joins TRBV7-9 and TRBJ1-3, with 8 bases fitting TRBD1. The CDR3 contains 15 residues. Germline loops: CDR1 SEHNR, CDR2 FQNEAQ (reference sequence). The ends lost 4 bases at V and 2 bases at J; junction bases unmatched: 4. Written as DNA, the CDR3 is TGTGCCAGCAGCTCGGACAGGGCCGCTGGAAACACCATATATTTT. It codes for CASSSDRAAGNTIYF.

This chain joins TRBV25-1 and TRBJ1-2, with 10 bases fitting TRBD1. CDR3 size: 15 residues. CDR1 and CDR2 (germline): MGHDK, SYGVNS. V lost 2 bases and J lost 8; bases outside the gene matches: 8. CDR3 residues: CASSEHGQGVLGYTF. The CDR3 DNA is TGTGCCAGCAGTGAACACGGACAGGGGGTTCTAGGCTACACCTTC.

The genes are TRBV27 and TRBJ2-2, with D perhaps TRBD2 (6 bases). Germline V gene sequence: CDR1 MNHEY, CDR2 SMNVEV (reference sequence). This CDR3 contains 15 residues. Deletions cut 4 bases from V and 2 bases from J, with 11 bases between. The CDR3 reads CASSWGESNTGELFF. In DNA, the CDR3 is TGTGCCAGCAGTTGGGGGGAGAGTAACACCGGGGAGCTGTTTTTT.

The chain links TRBV28 to TRBJ1-6; D not resolved. Germline assignment: CDR1 MDHEN and CDR2 SYDVKM. Trimming took off 3 bases at V and 4 bases at J, with 7 bases between the two ends. This CDR3 is built from 14 residues. CDR3: CASSLAGYNSPLHF. The CDR3 nucleotides are TGTGCCAGCAGTTTGGCGGGTTATAATTCACCCCTCCACTTT.

The gene calls are TRBV7-2 and TRBJ1-5, with D possibly TRBD1 on 5 matching bases. The CDR3 is 11 residues long. With 5 bases removed from V and 11 bases from J, the gap between germline ends came to 10 bases. The germline V gene encodes CDR1 SGHTA and CDR2 FQGNSA. CDR3: CASSKGLTQHF. DNA for the CDR3: TGTGCCAGCAGCAAGGGACTGACCCAGCATTTT.

The chain has TRBV5-1 and TRBJ1-1; 7 bases fit TRBD1. The CDR3 sequence is 15 residues long. Per the germline V gene, CDR1 is SGHRS and CDR2 is YFSETQ. V was clipped by 0 bases and J by 3 bases; unmatched bases: 5. For the CDR3, the DNA is TGCGCCAGCAGCTTGGGGACAGGCTGGGACACTGAAGCTTTCTTT. It translates to CASSLGTGWDTEAFF.

The chain links TRBV19 to TRBJ2-3; D might be TRBD1 (6 bases). The CDR3 runs 14 residues. Germline CDR1 is LNHDA and CDR2 is SQIVND (reference sequence). Trimming removed 2 bases from V and 4 bases from J, with 10 bases in between. This CDR3 is CASSIKGGADTQYF. CDR3 DNA: TGTGCCAGTAGTATAAAAGGGGGAGCAGATACGCAGTATTTT.

The J gene is TRBJ1-6, the V gene TRBV5-4, with D possibly matching TRBD1 (6 bases). Deletions cut 1 base from V and 7 bases from J, with 12 bases between. The germline V gene encodes CDR1 SGHNT and CDR2 YYREEE (reference sequence). The CDR3 runs 15 residues. The CDR3 reads CASSLKEQGNSPLHF. The CDR3 nucleotides read TGTGCCAGCAGCTTGAAGGAACAGGGAAATTCACCCCTCCACTTT.

The CDR3 reads CASRGDSNQPQHF. Written as DNA, the CDR3 is TGTGCCAGCAGGGGAGATAGCAATCAGCCCCAGCATTTT. The V and J genes are TRBV28 and TRBJ1-5; D remains unclear. CDR1 and CDR2 from the germline V gene are MDHEN and SYDVKM. Trimming cost V 6 bases and J 0 bases, with 6 bases left between them. The CDR3 loop spans 13 amino acids.

The V call is TRBV2, the J call TRBJ1-5, with 8 bases aligning to TRBD1. This CDR3 is built from 16 residues. From germline, CDR1 is SNHLY and CDR2 FYNNEI. J lost 3 bases, V lost 4 bases, and 8 bases had no gene match. The CDR3 loop reads CASSADRVGLNQPQHF. The CDR3 nucleotides are TGTGCCAGCAGTGCGGACAGGGTGGGCCTCAATCAGCCCCAGCATTTT.

The chain couples TRBV5-4 to TRBJ2-7, with TRBD2 matching over 7 bases. Germline lookup yields CDR1 SGHNT and CDR2 YYREEE (reference sequence). After removal of 2 bases from V and 2 bases from J, the junction contained 7 bases not matched to a gene. This CDR3 spans 15 amino acids. In DNA, the CDR3 is TGTGCCAGCAGCTTATCGGGCGGGGGTACCTACGAGCAGTACTTC. It is translated as CASSLSGGGTYEQYF.

This clone was recorded many times. The rearrangement links TRBV9 to TRBJ1-3; 8 nucleotides agree with TRBD1. CDR1 and CDR2 from the germline V gene are SGDLS and YYNGEE. The junction had 8 bases not matched to a gene; V was cut back by 0 bases and J by 3 bases. The CDR3 is 17 amino acids. CDR3 sequence (DNA): TGTGCCAGCAGCGTAGTGGGGCAGGGGGCGATTGGAAACACCATATATTTT. Amino acid sequence: CASSVVGQGAIGNTIYF.

A note on this clone: This CDR3 is also generated by other DNA sequences in the sample. The V and J genes are TRBV2 and TRBJ1-5, with TRBD1 identical over 7 bases. With 4 bases clipped from V and 4 bases from J, the junction kept 7 bases outside the gene matches. This CDR3 region has 15 residues. Germline lookup yields CDR1 SNHLY and CDR2 FYNNEI. For the CDR3, the DNA is TGTGCCAGCAGTGCCGAGACAGGGAGGAATCAGCCCCAGCATTTT. It encodes CASSAETGRNQPQHF.

V gene TRBV28 combines with J gene TRBJ1-2, with TRBD1 identical over 9 bases. This CDR3 is built from 15 residues. Germline V gene lookup returns CDR1 MDHEN and CDR2 SYDVKM. After removal of 6 bases from V and 5 bases from J, the junction contained 10 bases not matched to a gene. The CDR3 reads CASRPEGQGTYGYTF. For the CDR3, the DNA is TGTGCCAGCAGGCCCGAGGGACAGGGAACTTATGGCTACACCTTC.

The J gene is TRBJ1-2, the V gene TRBV5-4; possible D gene TRBD1, 6 bases. This CDR3 is built from 13 residues. Germline assignment: CDR1 SGHNT and CDR2 YYREEE (reference sequence). V lost 0 bases and J lost 4, with 7 bases in between. CDR3 in amino acids: CASSLEGGYGYTF. The CDR3 nucleotides read TGTGCCAGCAGCTTGGAAGGGGGCTATGGCTACACCTTC.

The chain recombines TRBV18 with TRBJ1-1; D is perhaps TRBD1 (6 bases). Germline assignment: CDR1 KGHSH and CDR2 LQKENI. The CDR3 contains 13 residues. V dropped 2 bases and J dropped 3 bases, with 7 bases sitting between them. The DNA of the CDR3 is TGTGCCAGCTCACCAAGGACAGACACTGAAGCTTTCTTT. It yields the protein CASSPRTDTEAFF.

This chain joins TRBV6-4 and TRBJ2-3, with D possibly matching TRBD1 (5 bases). Germline V gene lookup returns CDR1 MRHNA and CDR2 SNTAGT. The CDR3 length is 14 residues. The V end lost 6 bases, the J end lost 6 bases, and 16 bases lay between the germline ends. The CDR3 DNA reads as TGTGCCAGCAGCGCTGGACACCTAAGCGATACGCAGTATTTT. Translated, it gives CASSAGHLSDTQYF.

This clone was recorded only once. This chain links TRBV5-1 with TRBJ2-5, with 8 bases aligning to TRBD2. The germline gives CDR1 SGHRS, CDR2 YFSETQ. J lost 5 bases, V lost 6 bases, and 9 bases had no gene match. The CDR3 loop spans 14 amino acids. CDR3 in amino acids: CASMPGGPGETQYF. The CDR3 region has the DNA TGCGCCAGCATGCCGGGGGGGCCAGGTGAGACCCAGTACTTC.